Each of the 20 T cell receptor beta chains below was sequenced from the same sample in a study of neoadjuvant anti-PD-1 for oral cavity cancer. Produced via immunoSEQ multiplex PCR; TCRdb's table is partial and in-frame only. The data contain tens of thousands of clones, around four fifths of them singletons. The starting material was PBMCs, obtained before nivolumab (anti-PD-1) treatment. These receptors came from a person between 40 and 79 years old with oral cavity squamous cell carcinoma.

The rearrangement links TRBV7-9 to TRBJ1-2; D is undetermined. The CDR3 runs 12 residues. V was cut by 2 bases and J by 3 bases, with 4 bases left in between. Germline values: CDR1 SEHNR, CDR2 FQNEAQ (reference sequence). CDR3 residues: CASSLSDYGYTF. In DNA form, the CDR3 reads TGTGCCAGCAGCTTATCGGACTATGGCTACACCTTC.

Here the CDR3 reads CATSRDFTQNYGYTF. The DNA of the CDR3 is TGTGCCACCAGCAGAGATTTCACCCAAAACTATGGCTACACCTTC. This chain links TRBV15 with TRBJ1-2; D gene ambiguous. This CDR3 has 15 residues. Germline-derived CDR1 and CDR2 are LNHNV and YYDKDF (reference sequence). Deletions cut 0 bases from V and 2 bases from J, with 10 bases between.

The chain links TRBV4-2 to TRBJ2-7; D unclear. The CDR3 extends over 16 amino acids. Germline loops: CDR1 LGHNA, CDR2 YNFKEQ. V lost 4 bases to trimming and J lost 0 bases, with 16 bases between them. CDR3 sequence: CASSPQGGPGSYEQYF. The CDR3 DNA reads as TGTGCCAGCAGCCCCCAAGGTGGACCCGGCTCCTACGAGCAGTACTTC.

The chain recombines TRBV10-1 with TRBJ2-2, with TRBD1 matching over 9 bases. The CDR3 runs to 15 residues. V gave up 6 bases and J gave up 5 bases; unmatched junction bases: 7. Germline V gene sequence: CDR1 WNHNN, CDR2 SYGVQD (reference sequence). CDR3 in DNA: TGCGCCAGCAGCCCGGGACAGGGTGGGACCGGGGAGCTGTTTTTT. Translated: CASSPGQGGTGELFF.

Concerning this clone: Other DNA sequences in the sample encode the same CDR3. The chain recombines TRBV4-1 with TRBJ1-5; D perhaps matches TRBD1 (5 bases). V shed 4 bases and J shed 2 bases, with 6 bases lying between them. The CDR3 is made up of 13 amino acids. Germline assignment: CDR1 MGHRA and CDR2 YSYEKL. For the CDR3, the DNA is TGCGCCAGCAGCCGGGACGGCAATCAGCCCCAGCATTTT. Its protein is CASSRDGNQPQHF.

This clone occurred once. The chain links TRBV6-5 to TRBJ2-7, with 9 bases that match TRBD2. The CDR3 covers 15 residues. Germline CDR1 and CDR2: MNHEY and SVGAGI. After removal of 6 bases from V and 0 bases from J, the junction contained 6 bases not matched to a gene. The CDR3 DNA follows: TGTGCCAGCAGAACTAGCGGGTTGAGCTCCTACGAGCAGTACTTC. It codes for CASRTSGLSSYEQYF.

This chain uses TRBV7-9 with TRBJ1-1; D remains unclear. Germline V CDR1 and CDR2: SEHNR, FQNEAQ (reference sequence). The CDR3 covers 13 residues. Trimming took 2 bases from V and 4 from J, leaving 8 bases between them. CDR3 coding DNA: TGTGCCAGCAGCTTACGGGGAAGCACTGAAGCTTTCTTT. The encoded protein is CASSLRGSTEAFF.

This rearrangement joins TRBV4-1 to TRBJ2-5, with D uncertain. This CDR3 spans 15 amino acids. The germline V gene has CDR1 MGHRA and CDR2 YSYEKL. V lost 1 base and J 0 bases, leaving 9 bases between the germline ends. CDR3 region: CASSQVEGYQETQYF. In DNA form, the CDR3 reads TGCGCCAGCAGCCAAGTAGAAGGGTACCAAGAGACCCAGTACTTC.

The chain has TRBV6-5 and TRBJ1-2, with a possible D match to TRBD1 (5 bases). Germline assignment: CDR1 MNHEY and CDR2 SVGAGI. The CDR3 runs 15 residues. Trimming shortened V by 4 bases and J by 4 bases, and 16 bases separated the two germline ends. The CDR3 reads CASSSTLSRGYGYTF. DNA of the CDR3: TGTGCCAGCAGTTCTACCCTATCGAGGGGCTATGGCTACACCTTC.

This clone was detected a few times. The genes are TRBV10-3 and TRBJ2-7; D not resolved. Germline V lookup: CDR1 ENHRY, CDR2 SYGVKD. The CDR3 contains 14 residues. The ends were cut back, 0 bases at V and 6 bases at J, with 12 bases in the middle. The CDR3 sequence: CAISESRTGFEQYF. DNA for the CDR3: TGTGCCATCAGTGAGTCGCGGACGGGCTTCGAGCAGTACTTC.

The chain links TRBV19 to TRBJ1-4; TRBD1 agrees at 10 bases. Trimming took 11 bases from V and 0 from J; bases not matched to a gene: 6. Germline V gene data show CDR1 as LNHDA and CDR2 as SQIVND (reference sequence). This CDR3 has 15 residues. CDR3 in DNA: TGTGCCGGAACCGGGACAGGGGCAACTAATGAAAAACTGTTTTTT. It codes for CAGTGTGATNEKLFF. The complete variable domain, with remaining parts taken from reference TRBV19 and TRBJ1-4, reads DGGITQSPKYLFRKEGQNVTLSCEQNLNHDAMYWYRQDPGQGLRLIYYSQIVNDFQKGDIAEGYSVSREKKESFPLTVTSAQKNPTAFYLCAGTGTGATNEKLFFGSGTQLSVL.

The CDR3 coding sequence is TGTGCCAGCAGCTTGGGACAGGGGGCGCGTGGCGAGCAGTACTTC. Amino acids: CASSLGQGARGEQYF. The chain recombines TRBV7-9 with TRBJ2-7; 12 positions match TRBD1. This CDR3 comprises 15 residues. The V and J ends lost 3 bases and 6 bases, in that order; junction bases with no gene match: 6. Germline loops: CDR1 SEHNR, CDR2 FQNEAQ (reference sequence).

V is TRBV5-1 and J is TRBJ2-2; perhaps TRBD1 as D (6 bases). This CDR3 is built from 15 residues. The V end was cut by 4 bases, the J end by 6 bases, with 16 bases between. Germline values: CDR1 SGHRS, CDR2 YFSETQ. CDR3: CASSATGNVPGELFF. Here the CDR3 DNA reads TGCGCCAGCAGCGCTACAGGGAATGTCCCCGGGGAGCTGTTTTTT.

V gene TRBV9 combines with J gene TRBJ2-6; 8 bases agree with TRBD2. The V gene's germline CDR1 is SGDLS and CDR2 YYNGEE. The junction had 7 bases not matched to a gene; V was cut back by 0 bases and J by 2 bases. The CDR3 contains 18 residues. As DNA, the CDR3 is TGTGCCAGCAGCGTAGCGGGGGGGCGCCACCCTGGGGCCAACGTCCTGACTTTC. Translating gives CASSVAGGRHPGANVLTF.

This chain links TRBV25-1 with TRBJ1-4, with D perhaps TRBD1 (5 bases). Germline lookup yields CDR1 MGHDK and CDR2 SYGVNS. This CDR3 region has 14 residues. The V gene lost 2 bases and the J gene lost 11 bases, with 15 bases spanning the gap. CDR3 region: CASSEDSAVGKLFF. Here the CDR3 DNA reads TGTGCCAGCAGTGAAGACAGCGCGGTCGGGAAACTGTTTTTT.

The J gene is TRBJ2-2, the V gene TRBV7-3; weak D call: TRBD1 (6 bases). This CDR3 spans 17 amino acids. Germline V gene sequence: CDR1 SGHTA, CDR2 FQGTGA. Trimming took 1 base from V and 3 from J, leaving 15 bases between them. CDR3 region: CASSLNPQGLYTGELFF. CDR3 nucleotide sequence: TGTGCCAGCAGCTTAAATCCCCAGGGGTTGTACACCGGGGAGCTGTTTTTT. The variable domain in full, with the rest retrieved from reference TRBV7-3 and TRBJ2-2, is GAGVSQTPSNKVTEKGKYVELRCDPISGHTALYWYRQSLGQGPEFLIYFQGTGAADDSGLPNDRFFAVRPEGSVSTLKIQRTERGDSAVYLCASSLNPQGLYTGELFFGEGSRLTVL.

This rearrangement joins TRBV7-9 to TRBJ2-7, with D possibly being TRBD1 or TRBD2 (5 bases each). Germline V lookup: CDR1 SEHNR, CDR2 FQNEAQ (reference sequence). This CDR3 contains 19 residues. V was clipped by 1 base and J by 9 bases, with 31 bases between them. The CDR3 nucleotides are TGTGCCAGCAGCTTAGGTTTGGCTAGCAGCATGTTGCAGGGTTCCGGGCAGTACTTC. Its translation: CASSLGLASSMLQGSGQYF.

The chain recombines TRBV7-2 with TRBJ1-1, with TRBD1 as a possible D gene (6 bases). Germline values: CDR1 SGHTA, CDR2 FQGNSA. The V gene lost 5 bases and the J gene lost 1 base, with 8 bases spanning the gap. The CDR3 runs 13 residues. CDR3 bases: TGTGCCAGCAGCCTGACAGGGAACACTGAAGCTTTCTTT. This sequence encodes CASSLTGNTEAFF.

The CDR3 DNA sequence: TGCGCCAGCAGAAAAGACAGGGGGAGCACTGAAGCTTTCTTT. This gives the protein CASRKDRGSTEAFF. This chain connects TRBV5-1 to TRBJ1-1, with 9 bases fitting TRBD1. The germline CDR1 and CDR2 sequences are SGHRS and YFSETQ. CDR3 size: 14 residues. V trimming: 5 bases; J trimming: 4 bases; junction bases outside the gene matches: 6.

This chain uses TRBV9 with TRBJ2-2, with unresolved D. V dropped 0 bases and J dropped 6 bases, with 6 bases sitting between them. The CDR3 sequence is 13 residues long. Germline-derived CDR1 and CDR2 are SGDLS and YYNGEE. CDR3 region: CASSVDQSGELFF. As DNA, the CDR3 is TGTGCCAGCAGCGTAGATCAGTCCGGGGAGCTGTTTTTT.